A single sample is the source of the 6 T cell receptor beta chains below, sequenced in a study of blood T cell repertoires in COVID-19. Profiled with immunoSEQ multiplex PCR; TCRdb holds only in-frame clones, not every one. The data show nearly 110,000 clones, about 80% seen once. Sequencing was done on a sample of peripheral blood. These receptor sequences come from a man in his 70s with acute or convalescent COVID-19.

V gene TRBV7-9 combines with J gene TRBJ2-5; 9 bases fit TRBD1. The CDR3 runs 13 residues. The V gene's germline CDR1 is SEHNR and CDR2 FQNEAQ (reference sequence). J was trimmed by 4 bases and V by 8 bases; bases with no gene match: 5. The CDR3 spells CASQGTGPETQYF. CDR3 DNA: TGTGCCAGCCAGGGGACAGGGCCAGAGACCCAGTACTTC.

The chain has TRBV19 and TRBJ1-4; D possibly corresponds to TRBD1 (5 bases). Germline CDR1 LNHDA, CDR2 SQIVND (reference sequence). The CDR3 has 15 amino acids. With 3 bases removed from V and 0 bases from J, the gap between germline ends came to 8 bases. CDR3 DNA sequence: TGTGCCAGTAGTATGCAGGGTGCAACTAATGAAAAACTGTTTTTT. This encodes CASSMQGATNEKLFF. Based on the CDR3 plus reference TRBV19 and TRBJ1-4, the full variable domain is DGGITQSPKYLFRKEGQNVTLSCEQNLNHDAMYWYRQDPGQGLRLIYYSQIVNDFQKGDIAEGYSVSREKKESFPLTVTSAQKNPTAFYLCASSMQGATNEKLFFGSGTQLSVL.

Only one count was recorded for this clone. The rearrangement links TRBV3-1 (or the pseudogene TRBV3-2) to TRBJ1-1, with a tentative D call TRBD1 (5 bases). This CDR3 contains 15 residues. In germline, CDR1 is LGHDT, CDR2 YNNKEL (reference sequence). Trimming removed 5 bases at V and 1 base at J, with 14 bases between. The CDR3 spells CASSGKGTQNTEAFF. The DNA of the CDR3 is TGTGCCAGCAGCGGCAAGGGGACTCAGAACACTGAAGCTTTCTTT.

The chain combines TRBV5-1 with TRBJ2-1; 14 nucleotides align to TRBD2. The CDR3 spans 17 residues. Germline CDR1 is SGHRS and CDR2 is YFSETQ. V was pared by 0 bases and J by 5 bases, with 4 bases of the junction left unmatched. The CDR3 loop reads CASSLAQGLAGDNEQFF. In DNA form, the CDR3 reads TGCGCCAGCAGCTTGGCCCAGGGACTAGCGGGGGACAATGAGCAGTTCTTC.

The rearrangement joins TRBV5-4 to TRBJ1-2, with 9 positions matching TRBD1. The CDR3 totals 14 residues. CDR1 and CDR2 from the germline V gene are SGHNT and YYREEE (reference sequence). V shed 2 bases, J shed 4 bases, and the junction held 3 bases outside the gene matches. The CDR3 spells CASSLQGALYGYTF. The CDR3, as DNA: TGTGCCAGCAGCTTACAGGGGGCCCTCTATGGCTACACCTTC.

This chain connects TRBV11-1 to TRBJ2-1, with 8 bases aligning to TRBD2. The CDR3 contains 14 residues. CDR1 SGHAT and CDR2 FQDESV come from the germline V gene (reference sequence). The J segment lost 8 bases and the V segment lost 5 bases, leaving 8 bases of the junction unmatched. The CDR3 nucleotides read TGTGCCAGCAGCCCACGGACTAGCCGTCATGAGCAGTTCTTC. This sequence encodes CASSPRTSRHEQFF.